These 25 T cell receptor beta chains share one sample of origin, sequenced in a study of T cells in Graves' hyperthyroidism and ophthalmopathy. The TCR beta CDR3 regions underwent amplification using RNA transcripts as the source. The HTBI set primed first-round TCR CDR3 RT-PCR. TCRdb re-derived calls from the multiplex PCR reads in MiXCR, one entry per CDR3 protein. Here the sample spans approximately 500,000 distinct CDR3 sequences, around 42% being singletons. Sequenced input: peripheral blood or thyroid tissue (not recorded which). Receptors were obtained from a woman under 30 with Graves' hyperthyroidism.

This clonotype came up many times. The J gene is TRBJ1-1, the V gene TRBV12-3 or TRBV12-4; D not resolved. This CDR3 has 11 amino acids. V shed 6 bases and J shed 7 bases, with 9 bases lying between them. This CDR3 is CASSLFDEAFF. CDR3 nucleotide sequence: TGTGCCAGCAGCCTCTTTGATGAAGCTTTCTTT.

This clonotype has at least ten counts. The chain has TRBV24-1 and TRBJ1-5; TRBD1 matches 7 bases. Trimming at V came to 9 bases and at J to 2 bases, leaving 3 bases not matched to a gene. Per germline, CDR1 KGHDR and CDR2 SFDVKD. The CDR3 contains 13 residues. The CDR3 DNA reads TGTGCCACCGCTACAGGGGGCAATCAGCCCCAGCATTTT. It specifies CATATGGNQPQHF.

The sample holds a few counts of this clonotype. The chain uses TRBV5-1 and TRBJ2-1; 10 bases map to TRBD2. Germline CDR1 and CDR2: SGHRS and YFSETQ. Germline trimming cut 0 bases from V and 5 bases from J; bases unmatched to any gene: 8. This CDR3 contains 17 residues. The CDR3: CASSLAWTSGYDNEQFF. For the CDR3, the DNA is TGCGCCAGCAGCTTGGCCTGGACTAGCGGATATGACAATGAGCAGTTCTTC.

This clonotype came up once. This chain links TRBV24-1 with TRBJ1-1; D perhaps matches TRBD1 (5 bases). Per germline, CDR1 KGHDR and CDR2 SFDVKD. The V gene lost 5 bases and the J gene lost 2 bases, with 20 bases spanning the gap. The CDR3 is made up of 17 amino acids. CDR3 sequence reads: CATSGISGPGANTEAFF. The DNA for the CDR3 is TGTGCCACCAGTGGGATTTCGGGTCCCGGGGCCAACACTGAAGCTTTCTTT.

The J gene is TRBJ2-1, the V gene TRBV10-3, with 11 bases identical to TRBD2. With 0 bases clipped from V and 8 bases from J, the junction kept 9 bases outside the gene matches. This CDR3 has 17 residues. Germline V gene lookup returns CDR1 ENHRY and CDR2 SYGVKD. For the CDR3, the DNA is TGTGCCATCAGTGAGTCGGTGGCTAGCGGGAGGTCACATGAGCAGTTCTTC. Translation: CAISESVASGRSHEQFF.

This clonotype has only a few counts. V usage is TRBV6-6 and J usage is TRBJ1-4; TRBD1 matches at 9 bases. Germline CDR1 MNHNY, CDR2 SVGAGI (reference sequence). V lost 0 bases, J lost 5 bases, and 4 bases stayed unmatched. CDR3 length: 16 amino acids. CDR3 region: CASSYSPGQGNEKLFF. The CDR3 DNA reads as TGTGCCAGCAGTTACTCGCCGGGACAGGGCAATGAAAAACTGTTTTTT.

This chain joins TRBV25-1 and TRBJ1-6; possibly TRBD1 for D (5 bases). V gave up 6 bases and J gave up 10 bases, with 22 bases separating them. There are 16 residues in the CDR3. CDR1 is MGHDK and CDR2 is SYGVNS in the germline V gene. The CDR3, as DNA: TGTGCCAGCAGCGTTGCCACGTCGGACACTTCCTCACCCCTCCACTTT. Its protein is CASSVATSDTSSPLHF.

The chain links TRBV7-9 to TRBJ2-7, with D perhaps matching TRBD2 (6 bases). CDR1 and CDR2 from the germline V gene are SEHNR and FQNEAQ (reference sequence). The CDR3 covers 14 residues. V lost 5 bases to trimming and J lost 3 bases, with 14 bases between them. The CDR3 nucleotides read TGTGCCAGCAGCGGAGGGTGGCCAAGCTACGAGCAGTACTTC. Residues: CASSGGWPSYEQYF.

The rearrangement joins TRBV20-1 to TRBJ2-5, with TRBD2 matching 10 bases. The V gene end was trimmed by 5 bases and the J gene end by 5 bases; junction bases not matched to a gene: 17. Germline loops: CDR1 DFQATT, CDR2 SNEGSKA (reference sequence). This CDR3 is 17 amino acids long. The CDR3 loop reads CSAHPFSSGRYNETQYF. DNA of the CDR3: TGCAGTGCTCATCCTTTCTCTAGCGGGAGATACAATGAGACCCAGTACTTC.

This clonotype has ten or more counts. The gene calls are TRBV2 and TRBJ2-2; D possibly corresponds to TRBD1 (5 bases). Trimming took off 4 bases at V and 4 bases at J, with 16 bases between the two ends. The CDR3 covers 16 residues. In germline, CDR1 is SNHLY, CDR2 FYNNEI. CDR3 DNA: TGTGCCAGCAGTGTTATGGTGGGGCAAACCACCGGGGAGCTGTTTTTT. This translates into CASSVMVGQTTGELFF.

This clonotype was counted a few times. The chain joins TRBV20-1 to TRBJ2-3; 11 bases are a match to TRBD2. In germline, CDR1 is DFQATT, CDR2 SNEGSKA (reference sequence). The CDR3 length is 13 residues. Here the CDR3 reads CSPIAGGKDTQYF. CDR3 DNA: TGCAGCCCGATAGCGGGAGGGAAAGATACGCAGTATTTT.

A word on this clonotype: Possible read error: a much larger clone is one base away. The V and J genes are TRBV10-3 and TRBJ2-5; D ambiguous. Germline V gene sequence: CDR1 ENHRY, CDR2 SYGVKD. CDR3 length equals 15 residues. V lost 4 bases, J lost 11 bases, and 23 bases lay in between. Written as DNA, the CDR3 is TGTGCCATCAGTGGCGGCTCGTCCTCCTACAATGAGCAGTACTTC. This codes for CAISGGSSSYNEQYF.

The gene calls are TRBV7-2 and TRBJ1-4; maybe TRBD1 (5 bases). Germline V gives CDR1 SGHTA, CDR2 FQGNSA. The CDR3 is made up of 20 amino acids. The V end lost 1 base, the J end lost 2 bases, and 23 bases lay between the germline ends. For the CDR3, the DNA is TGTGCCAGCAGCTTAGACCCACCCGGGGGGGTTAGCGGGACTAATGAAAAACTGTTTTTT. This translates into CASSLDPPGGVSGTNEKLFF.

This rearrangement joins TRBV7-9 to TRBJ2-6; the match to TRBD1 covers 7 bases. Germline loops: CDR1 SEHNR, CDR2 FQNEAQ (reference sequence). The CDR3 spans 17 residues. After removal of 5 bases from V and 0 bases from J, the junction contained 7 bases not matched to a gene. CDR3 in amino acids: CASSLGQAYSGANVLTF. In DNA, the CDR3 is TGTGCCAGCAGCCTTGGACAGGCATACTCTGGGGCCAACGTCCTGACTTTC.

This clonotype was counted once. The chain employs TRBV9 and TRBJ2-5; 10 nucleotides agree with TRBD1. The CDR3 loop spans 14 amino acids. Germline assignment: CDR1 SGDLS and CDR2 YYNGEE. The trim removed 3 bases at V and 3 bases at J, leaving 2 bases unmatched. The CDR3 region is CASSDGTGEETQYF. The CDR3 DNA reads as TGTGCCAGCAGCGACGGGACAGGGGAAGAGACCCAGTACTTC.

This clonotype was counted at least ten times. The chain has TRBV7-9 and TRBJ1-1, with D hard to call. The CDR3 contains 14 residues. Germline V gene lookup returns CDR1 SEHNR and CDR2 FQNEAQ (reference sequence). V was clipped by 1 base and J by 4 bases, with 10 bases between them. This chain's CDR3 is CASSLVTRSTEAFF. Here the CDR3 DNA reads TGTGCCAGCAGCTTAGTCACACGTAGCACTGAAGCTTTCTTT.

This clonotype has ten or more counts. The chain's CDR3 is CASSYSVGGRGYTF. CDR3 nucleotide sequence: TGTGCCAGCAGTTATTCGGTGGGGGGGAGGGGCTACACCTTC. This chain joins TRBV6-5 and TRBJ1-2; D perhaps matches TRBD1 (5 bases). CDR1 is MNHEY and CDR2 is SVGAGI in the germline V gene. The CDR3 is made up of 14 amino acids. V lost 3 bases and J lost 8, with 16 bases in between.

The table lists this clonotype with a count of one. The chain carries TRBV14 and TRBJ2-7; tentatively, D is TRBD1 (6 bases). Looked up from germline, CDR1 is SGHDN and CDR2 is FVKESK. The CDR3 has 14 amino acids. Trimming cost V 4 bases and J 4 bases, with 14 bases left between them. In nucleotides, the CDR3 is TGTGCCAGCAGCCCAGGGGCCCGTTCGTACGAGCAGTACTTC. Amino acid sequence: CASSPGARSYEQYF.

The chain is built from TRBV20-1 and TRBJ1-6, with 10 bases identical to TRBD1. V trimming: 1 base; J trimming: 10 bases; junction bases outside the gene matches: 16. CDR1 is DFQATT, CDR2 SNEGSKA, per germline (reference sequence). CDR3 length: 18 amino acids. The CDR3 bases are TGCAGTGCTAGAGTACCTGTTACGGGACAGGGGAGACGGTCACCCCTCCACTTT. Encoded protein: CSARVPVTGQGRRSPLHF.

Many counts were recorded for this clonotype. CDR3 amino acids: CASSKELEAEAFF. DNA for the CDR3: TGTGCCAGCAGTAAGGAGTTAGAAGCTGAAGCTTTCTTT. This chain links TRBV7-2 with TRBJ1-1; D is ambiguous. V gave up 6 bases and J gave up 6 bases, with 14 bases separating them. Germline V gene sequence: CDR1 SGHTA, CDR2 FQGNSA. CDR3 length: 13 residues.

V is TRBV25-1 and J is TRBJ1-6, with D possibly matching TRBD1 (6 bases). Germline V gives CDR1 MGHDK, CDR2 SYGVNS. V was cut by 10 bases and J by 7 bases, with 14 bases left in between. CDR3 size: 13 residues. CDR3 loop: CANTTGTNSPLHF. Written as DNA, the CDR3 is TGTGCCAACACCACAGGGACCAATTCACCCCTCCACTTT. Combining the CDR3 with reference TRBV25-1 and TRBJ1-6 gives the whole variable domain EADIYQTPRYLVIGTGKKITLECSQTMGHDKMYWYQQDPGMELHLIHYSYGVNSTEKGDLSSESTVSRIRTEHFPLTLESARPSHTSQYLCANTTGTNSPLHFGNGTRLTVT.

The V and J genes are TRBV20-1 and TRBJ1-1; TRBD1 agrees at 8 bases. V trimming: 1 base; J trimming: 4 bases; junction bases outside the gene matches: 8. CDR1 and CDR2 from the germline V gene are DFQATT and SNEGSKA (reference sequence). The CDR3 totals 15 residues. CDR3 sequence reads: CSARGTQGASTEAFF. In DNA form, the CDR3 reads TGCAGTGCTAGAGGAACCCAGGGGGCGAGCACTGAAGCTTTCTTT.

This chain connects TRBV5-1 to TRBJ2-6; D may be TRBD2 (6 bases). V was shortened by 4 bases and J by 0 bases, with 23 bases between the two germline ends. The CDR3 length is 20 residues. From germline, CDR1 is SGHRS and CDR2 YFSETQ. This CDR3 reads CASSRALRRDLGSGANVLTF. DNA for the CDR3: TGCGCCAGCAGCCGAGCCCTCAGGAGGGATTTAGGCTCTGGGGCCAACGTCCTGACTTTC.

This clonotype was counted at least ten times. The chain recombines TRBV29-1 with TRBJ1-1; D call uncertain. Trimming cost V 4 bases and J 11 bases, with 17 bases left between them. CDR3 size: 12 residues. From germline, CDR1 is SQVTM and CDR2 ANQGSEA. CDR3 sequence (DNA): TGCAGCGTTGGGACCGCGAACATGGGGGCTTTCTTT. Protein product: CSVGTANMGAFF.

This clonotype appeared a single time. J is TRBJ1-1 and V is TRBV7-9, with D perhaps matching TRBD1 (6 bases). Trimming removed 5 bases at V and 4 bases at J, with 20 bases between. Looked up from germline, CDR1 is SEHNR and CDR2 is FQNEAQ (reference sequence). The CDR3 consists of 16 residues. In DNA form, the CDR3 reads TGTGCCAGCAGCACCACTTACCAGGGGACGCGCACTGAAGCTTTCTTT. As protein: CASSTTYQGTRTEAFF.